This T cell receptor beta chain derives from a study of shared clonotypes between healthy human individuals. Unmatched junction bases numbered 12, after V lost 4 bases and J lost 5 bases. Germline CDR1 is SGHNT and CDR2 is YYREEE (reference sequence). The length of the CDR3 is 17 residues. Only in-frame clones appear in the TCRdb table, and some are missing; sequencing was by immunoSEQ multiplex PCR. The sample has about a million clones, more than 75% seen once. The J gene is TRBJ2-5, the V gene TRBV5-4; 12 positions agree with TRBD2. The specimen sequenced was memory CD4+ T cells sorted from blood. Described subset: CD45RA-negative fraction. This TCR came from a man aged 18 to 35 in good health. CDR3 sequence: CASSRPGLAGSGETQYF. CDR3 sequence (DNA): TGTGCCAGCAGCCGACCGGGACTAGCGGGCTCCGGGGAGACCCAGTACTTC.